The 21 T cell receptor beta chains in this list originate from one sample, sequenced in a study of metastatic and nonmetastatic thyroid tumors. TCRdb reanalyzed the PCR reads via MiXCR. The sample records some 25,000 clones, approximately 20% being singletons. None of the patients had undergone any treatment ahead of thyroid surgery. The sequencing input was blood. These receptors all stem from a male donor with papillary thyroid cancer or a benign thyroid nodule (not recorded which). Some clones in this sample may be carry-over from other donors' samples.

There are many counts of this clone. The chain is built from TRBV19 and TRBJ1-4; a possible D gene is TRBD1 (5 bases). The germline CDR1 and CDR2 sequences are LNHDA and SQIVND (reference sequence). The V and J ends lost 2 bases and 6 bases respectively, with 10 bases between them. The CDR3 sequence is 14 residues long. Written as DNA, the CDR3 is TGTGCCAGTAGTATACGGGGAGGGGATGAAAAACTGTTTTTT. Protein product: CASSIRGGDEKLFF.

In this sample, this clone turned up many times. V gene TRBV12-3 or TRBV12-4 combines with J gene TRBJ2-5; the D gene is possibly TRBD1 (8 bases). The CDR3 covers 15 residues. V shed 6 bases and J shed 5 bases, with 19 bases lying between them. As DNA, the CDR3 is TGTGCCAGCAGCCCGGTAGGACAGGGAGGGGAGACCCAGTACTTC. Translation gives CASSPVGQGGETQYF.

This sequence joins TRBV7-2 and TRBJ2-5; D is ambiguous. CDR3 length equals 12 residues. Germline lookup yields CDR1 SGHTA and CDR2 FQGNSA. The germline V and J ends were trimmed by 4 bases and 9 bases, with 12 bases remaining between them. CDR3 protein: CASSSDSGAQYF. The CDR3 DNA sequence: TGTGCCAGCAGCTCAGATAGTGGGGCCCAGTACTTC.

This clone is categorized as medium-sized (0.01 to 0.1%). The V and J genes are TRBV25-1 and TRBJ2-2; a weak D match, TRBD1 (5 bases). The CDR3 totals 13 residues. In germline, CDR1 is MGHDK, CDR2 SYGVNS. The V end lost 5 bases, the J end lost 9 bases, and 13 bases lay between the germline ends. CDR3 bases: TGTGCCAGCAGTCCTGTGGGGCCCCGGGAGCTGTTTTTT. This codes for CASSPVGPRELFF.

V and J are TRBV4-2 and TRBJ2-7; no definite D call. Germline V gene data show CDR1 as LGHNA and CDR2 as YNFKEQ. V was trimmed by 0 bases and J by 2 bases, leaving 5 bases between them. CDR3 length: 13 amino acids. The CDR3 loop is CASSQDRTYEQYF. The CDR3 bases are TGTGCCAGCAGCCAAGATAGGACCTACGAGCAGTACTTC.

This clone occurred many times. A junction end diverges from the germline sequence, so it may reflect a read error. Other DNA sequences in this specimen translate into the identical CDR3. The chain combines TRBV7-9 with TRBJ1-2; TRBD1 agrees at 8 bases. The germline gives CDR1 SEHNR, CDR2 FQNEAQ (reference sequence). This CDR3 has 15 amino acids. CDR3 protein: CASSIPSGQDYGYTF. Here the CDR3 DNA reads TGTGCCAGCAGCATACCCTCGGGACAGGACTATGGCTATACCTTC.

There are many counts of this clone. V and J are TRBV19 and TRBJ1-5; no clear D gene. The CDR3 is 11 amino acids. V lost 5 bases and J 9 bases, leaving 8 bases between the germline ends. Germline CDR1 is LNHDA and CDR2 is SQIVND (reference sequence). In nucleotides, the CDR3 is TGTGCCAGTAGTGCTAGTGGGCCCCAGCATTTT. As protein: CASSASGPQHF.

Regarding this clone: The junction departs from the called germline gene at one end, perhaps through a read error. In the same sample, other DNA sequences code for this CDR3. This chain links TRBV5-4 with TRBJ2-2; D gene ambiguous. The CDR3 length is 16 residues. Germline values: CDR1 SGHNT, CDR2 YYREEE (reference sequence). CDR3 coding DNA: TGTGCAAGCAGCTTGGAACCCTCCACGTACACCGGGGAGCTGTTTTTT. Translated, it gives CASSLEPSTYTGELFF.

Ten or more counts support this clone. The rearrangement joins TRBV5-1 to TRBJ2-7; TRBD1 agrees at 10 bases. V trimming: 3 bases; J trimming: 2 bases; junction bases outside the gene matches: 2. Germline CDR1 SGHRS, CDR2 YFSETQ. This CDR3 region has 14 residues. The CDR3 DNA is TGCGCCAGCAGCTCCGGGACAGGGGCCTACGAGCAGTACTTC. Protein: CASSSGTGAYEQYF.

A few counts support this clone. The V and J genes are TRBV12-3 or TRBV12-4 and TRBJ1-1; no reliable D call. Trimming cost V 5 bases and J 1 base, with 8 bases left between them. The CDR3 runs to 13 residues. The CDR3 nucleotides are TGTGCCAGCAGTACCGACACGAACACTGAAGCTTTCTTT. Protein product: CASSTDTNTEAFF.

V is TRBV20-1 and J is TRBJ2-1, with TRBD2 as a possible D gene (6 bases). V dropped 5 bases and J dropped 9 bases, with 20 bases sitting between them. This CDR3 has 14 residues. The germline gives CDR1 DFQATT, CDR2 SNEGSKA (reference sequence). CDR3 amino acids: CSARLGGMLIEQFF. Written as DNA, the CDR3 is TGCAGTGCTCGGCTTGGCGGGATGTTGATTGAGCAGTTCTTC.

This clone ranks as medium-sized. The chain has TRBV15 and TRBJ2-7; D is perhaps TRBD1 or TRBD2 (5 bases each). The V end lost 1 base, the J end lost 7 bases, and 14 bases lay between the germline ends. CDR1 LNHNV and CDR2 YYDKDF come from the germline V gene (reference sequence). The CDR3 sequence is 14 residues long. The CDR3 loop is CATSRAPGPDEQYF. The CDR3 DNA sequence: TGTGCCACCAGCAGAGCCCCGGGGCCAGATGAGCAGTACTTC.

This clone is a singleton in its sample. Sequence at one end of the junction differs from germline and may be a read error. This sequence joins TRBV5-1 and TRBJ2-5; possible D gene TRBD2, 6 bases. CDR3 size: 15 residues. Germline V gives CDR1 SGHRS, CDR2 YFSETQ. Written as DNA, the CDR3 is TGCGCCAGCAGCGTAAGAGCGGGTATAGGGGAGAACCAGTACTTC. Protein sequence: CASSVRAGIGENQYF.

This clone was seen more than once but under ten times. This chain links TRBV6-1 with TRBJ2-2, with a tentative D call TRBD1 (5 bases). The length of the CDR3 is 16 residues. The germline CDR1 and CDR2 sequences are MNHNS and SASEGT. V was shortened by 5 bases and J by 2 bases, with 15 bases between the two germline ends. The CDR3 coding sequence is TGTGCCAGCAGTCCCCAGGGTGGGGTCAACACCGGGGAGCTGTTTTTT. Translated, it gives CASSPQGGVNTGELFF.

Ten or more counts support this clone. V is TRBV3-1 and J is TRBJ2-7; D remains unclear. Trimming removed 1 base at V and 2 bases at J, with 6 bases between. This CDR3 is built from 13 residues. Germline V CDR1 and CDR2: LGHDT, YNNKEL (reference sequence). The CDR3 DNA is TGTGCCAGCAGCCAAGGCGGAGCCTACGAGCAGTACTTC. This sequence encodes CASSQGGAYEQYF.

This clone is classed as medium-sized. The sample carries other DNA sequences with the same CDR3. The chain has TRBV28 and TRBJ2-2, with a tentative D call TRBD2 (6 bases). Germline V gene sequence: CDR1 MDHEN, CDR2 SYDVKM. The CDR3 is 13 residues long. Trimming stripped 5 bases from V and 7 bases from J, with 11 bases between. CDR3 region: CASSILGGGELFF. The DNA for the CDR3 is TGTGCCAGCAGTATTCTGGGGGGCGGGGAGCTGTTTTTT.

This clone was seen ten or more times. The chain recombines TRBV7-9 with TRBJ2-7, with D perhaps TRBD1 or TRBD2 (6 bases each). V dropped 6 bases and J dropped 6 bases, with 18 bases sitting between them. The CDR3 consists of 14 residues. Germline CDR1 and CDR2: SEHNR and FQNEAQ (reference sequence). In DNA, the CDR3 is TGTGCCAGCAGTCCCGGGCTCGGGGGCTCCGAGCAGTACTTC. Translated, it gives CASSPGLGGSEQYF.

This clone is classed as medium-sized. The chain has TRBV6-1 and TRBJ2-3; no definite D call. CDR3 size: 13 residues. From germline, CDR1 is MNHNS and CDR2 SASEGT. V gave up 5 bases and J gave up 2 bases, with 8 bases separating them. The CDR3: CASSLEPTDTQYF. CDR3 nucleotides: TGTGCCAGCAGTTTAGAGCCCACAGATACGCAGTATTTT.

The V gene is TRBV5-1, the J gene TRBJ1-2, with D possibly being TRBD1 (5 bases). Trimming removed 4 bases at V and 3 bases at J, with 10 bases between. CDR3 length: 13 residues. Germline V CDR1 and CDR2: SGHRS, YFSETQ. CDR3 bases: TGCGCCAGCAGCCCGGGACGGGACTATGGCTACACCTTC. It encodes CASSPGRDYGYTF. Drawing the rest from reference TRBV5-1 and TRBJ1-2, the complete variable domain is KAGVTQTPRYLIKTRGQQVTLSCSPISGHRSVSWYQQTPGQGLQFLFEYFSETQRNKGNFPGRFSGRQFSNSRSEMNVSTLELGDSALYLCASSPGRDYGYTFGSGTRLTVV.

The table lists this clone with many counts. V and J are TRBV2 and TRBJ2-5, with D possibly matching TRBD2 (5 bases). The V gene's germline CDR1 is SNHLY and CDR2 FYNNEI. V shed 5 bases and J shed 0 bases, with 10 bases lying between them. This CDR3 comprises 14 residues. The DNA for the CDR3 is TGTGCCAGCAGTCCCCTACTAGACCAAGAGACCCAGTACTTC. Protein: CASSPLLDQETQYF.

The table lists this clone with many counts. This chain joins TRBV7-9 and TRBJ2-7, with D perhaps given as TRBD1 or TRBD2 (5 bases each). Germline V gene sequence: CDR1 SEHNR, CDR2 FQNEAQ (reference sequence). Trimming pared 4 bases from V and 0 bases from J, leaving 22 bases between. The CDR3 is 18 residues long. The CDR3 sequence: CASSSGRAYDWSSYEQYF. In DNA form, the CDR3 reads TGTGCCAGCAGCTCAGGGCGGGCGTACGACTGGAGCTCCTACGAGCAGTACTTC.